This entry features one TCR beta chain sequence. The use of genomic DNA as template underpinned the TCR beta VDJ and CDR3 profiling. TCRdb analysed the reads with MiXCR anew, one entry per CDR3 protein. Found here are roughly 120,000 distinct CDR3 sequences, 50% to 60% of them singletons; the top ten hold about 31%. The CDR3 totals 15 residues. V trimming: 5 bases; J trimming: 3 bases; junction bases outside the gene matches: 3. Germline V CDR1 and CDR2: SGHRS, YFSETQ. This specimen belongs to a study of CD8+CD57+ T cells in acquired aplastic anemia. The authors sequenced patients whose flow cytometry had shown CD8+CD57+ cell expansion.

The material sequenced was sorted CD4+, CD8+, or CD8+CD57+ T cells (not recorded which) from PBMCs. This TCR came from a human donor with aplastic anemia. This chain links TRBV5-1 with TRBJ2-2; 11 bases agree with TRBD2. This CDR3 is CASSLLAGDTGELFF. CDR3 DNA: TGCGCCAGCAGTTTACTAGCGGGAGACACCGGGGAGCTGTTTTTT.